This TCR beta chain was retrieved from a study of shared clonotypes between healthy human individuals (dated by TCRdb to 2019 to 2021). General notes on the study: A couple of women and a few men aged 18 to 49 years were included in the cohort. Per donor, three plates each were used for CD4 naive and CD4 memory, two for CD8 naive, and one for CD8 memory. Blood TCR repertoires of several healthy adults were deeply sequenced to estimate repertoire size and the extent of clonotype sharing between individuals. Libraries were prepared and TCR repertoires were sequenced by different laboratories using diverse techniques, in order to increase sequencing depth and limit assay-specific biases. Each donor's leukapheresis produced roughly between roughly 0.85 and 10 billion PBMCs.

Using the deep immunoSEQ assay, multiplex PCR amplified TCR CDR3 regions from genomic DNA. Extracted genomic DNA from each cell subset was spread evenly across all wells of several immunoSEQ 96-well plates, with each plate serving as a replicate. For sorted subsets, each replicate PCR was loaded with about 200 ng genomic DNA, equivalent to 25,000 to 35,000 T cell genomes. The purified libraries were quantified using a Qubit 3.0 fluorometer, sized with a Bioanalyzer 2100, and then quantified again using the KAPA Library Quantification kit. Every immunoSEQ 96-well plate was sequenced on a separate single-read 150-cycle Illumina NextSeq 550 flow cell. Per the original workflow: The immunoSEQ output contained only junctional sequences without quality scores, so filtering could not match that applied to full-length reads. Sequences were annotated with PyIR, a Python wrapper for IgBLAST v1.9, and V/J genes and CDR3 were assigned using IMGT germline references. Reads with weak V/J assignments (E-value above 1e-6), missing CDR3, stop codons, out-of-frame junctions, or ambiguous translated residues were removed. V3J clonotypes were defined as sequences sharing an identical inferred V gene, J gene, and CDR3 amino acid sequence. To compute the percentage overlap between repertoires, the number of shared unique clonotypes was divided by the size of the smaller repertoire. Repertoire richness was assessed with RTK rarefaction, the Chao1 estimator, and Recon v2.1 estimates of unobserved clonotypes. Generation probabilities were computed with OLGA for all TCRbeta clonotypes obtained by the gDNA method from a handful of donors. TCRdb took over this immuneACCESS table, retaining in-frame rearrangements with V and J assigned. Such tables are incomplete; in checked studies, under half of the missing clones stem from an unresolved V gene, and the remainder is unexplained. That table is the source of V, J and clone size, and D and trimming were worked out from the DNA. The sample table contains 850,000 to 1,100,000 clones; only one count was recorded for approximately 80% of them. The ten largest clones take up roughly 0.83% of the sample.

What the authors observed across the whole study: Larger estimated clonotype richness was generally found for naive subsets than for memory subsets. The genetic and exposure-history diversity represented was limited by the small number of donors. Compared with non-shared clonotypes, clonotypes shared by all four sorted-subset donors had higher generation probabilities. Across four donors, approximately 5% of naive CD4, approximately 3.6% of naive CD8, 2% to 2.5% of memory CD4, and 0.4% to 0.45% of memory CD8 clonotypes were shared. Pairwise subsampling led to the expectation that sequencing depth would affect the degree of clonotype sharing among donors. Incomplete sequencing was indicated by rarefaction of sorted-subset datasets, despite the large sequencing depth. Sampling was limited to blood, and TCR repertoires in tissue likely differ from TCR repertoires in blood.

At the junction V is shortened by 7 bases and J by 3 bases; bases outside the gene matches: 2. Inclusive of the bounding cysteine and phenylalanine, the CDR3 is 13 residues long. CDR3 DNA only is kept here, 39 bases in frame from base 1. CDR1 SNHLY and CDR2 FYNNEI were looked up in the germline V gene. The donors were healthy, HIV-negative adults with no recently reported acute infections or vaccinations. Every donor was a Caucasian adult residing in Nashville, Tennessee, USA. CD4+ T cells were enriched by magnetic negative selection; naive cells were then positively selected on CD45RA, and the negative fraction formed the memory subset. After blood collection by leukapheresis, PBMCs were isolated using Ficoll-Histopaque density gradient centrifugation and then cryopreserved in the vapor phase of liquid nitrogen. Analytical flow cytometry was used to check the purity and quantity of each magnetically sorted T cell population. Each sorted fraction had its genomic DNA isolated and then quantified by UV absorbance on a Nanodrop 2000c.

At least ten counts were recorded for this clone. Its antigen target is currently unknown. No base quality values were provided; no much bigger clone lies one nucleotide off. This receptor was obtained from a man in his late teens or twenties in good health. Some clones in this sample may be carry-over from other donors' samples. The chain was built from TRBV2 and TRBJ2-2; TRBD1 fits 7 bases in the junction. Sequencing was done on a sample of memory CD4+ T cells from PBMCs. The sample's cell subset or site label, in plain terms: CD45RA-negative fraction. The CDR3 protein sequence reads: CASKQGYTGELFF. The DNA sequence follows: TGTGCCAGCAAACAGGGGTACACCGGGGAGCTGTTTTTT.